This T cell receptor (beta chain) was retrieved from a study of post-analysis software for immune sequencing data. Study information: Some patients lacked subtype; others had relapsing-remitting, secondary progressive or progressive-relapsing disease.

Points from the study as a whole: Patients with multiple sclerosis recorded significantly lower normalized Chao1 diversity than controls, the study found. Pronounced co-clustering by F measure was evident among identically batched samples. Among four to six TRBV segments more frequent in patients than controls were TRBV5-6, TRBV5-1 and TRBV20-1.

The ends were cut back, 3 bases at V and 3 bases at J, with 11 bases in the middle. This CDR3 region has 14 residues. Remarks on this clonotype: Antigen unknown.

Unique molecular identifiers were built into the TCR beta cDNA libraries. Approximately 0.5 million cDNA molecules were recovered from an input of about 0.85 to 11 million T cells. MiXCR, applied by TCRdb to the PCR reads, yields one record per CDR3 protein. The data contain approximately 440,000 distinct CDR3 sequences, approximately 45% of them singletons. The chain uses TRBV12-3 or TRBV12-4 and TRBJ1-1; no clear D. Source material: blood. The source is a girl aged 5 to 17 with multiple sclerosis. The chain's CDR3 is CASSFRVEDTEAFF. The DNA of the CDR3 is TGTGCCAGCAGTTTTCGGGTGGAGGACACTGAAGCTTTCTTT.